This TCR beta chain was sequenced in a study of blood T cell repertoires in COVID-19. As for the study in general: COVID-19 samples from acute and convalescent phases originated in the United States, Italy and Spain.

Looked up from germline, CDR1 is SNHLY and CDR2 is FYNNEI. V shed 2 bases, J shed 8 bases, and the junction held 8 bases outside the gene matches. The CDR3 runs 15 residues. Per the authors' pipeline: Researchers report that nucleated cell counts were estimated from reference gene primer amplification. Assay used: immunoSEQ multiplex PCR; TCRdb lists only in-frame clones, some missing. That table gives V, J and clone size, and the DNA gave D and trimming. The sample records some 260,000 clones, about 80% being singletons. Sequencing input: peripheral blood. The TCR comes from a woman aged 80 or over with active or convalescent COVID-19. V gene TRBV2 combines with J gene TRBJ2-1, with 8 bases that match TRBD2. Written as DNA, the CDR3 is TGTGCCAGCAGTGAACAAGCGGGAGCCGTCCATGAGCAGTTCTTC. This translates into CASSEQAGAVHEQFF.